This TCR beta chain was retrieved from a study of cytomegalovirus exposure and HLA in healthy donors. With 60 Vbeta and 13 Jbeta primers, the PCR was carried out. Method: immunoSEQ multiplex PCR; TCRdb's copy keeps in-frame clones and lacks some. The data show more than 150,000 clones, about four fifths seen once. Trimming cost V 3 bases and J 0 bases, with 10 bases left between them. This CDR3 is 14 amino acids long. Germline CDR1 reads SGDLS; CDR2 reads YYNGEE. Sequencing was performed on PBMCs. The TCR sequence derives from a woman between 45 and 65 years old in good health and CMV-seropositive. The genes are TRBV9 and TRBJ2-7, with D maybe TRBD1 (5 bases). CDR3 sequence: CASSDRKSSYEQYF. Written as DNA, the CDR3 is TGTGCCAGCAGCGACAGGAAGAGCTCCTACGAGCAGTACTTC.